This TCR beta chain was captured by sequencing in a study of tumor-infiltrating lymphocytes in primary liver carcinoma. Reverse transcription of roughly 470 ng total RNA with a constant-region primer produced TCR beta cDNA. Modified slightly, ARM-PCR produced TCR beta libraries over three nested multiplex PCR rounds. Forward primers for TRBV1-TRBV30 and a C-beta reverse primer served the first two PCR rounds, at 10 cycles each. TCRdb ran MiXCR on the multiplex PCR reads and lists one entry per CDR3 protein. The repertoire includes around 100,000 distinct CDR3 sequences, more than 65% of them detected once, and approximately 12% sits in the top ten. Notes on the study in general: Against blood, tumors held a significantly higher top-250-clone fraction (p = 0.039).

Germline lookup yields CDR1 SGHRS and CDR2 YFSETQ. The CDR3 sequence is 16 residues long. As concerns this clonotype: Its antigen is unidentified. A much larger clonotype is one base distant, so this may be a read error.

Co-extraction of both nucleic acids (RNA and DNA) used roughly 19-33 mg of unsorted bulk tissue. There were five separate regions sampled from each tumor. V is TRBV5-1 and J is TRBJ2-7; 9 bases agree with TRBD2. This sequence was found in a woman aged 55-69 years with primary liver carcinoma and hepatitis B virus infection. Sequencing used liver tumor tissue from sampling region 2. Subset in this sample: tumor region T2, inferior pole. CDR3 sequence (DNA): TGCGCCAGCAGCTTGCAGGGTAGCGGGAGTTCCTACGAGCAGTGCTTC. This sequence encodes CASSLQGSGSSYEQCF.